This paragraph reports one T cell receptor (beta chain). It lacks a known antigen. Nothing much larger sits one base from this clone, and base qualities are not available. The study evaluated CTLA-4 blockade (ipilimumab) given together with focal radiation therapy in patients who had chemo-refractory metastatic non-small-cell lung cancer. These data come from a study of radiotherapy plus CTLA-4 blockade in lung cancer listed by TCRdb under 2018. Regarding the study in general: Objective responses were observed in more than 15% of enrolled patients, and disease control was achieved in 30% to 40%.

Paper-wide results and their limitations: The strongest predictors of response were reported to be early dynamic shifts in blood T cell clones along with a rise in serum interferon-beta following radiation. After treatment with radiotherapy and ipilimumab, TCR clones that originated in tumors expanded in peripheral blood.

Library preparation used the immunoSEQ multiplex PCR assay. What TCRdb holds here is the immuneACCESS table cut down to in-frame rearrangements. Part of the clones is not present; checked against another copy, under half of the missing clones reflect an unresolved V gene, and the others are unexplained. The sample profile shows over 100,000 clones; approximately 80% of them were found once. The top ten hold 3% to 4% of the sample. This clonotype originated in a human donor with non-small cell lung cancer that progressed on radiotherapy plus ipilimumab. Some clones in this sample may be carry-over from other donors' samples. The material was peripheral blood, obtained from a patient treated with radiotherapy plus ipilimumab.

The CDR3 corresponds to CASSPARGNQETQYF. The DNA sequence reads TGCGCCAGCAGCCCTGCGCGGGGGAACCAAGAGACCCAGTACTTC. The receptor chain draws on TRBV4-3 and TRBJ2-5; 7 bases in the junction line up with TRBD2. Taken from the germline V gene, the CDR1 and CDR2 loops are LGHNA and YSLEER. The CDR3 holds 15 amino acids from the cysteine to the phenylalanine. The DNA shown is the 45-base CDR3, in frame from base 1. Trimming accounts for 4 bases at V and 0 bases at J, while the number of junction bases matched to no gene is 5.